This is a list of T cell receptor beta chains from one sample in a study of T cell repertoires in cytomegalovirus infection. Each CDR3 protein is one row after TCRdb ran MiXCR on the reads. The table includes more than 150,000 distinct CDR3 sequences, approximately 19% detected once. The sample was PBMCs. These receptors came from a human donor in good health (CMV status not recorded). Some clones in this sample may be carry-over from other donors' samples. Both conserved end residues are part of each CDR3. A D gene is named only where the DNA matches it firmly. Size is omitted from some rows. Given values are once, few, many or a class for expanded clones.

j_call: TRBJ1-5; d_call: TRBD1; v_call: TRBV30; clone_size: many; cdr3_nt: TGTGCCTGGAGAGGGCAGGGGGCCCAGCAGCCCCAGCATTTT; cdr3_aa: CAWRGQGAQQPQHF
j_call: TRBJ2-7; d_call: -; v_call: TRBV7-2; clone_size: many; cdr3_nt: TGTGCCAGCAGCTTACGACAGACCTACGAGCAGTACTTC; cdr3_aa: CASSLRQTYEQYF
j_call: TRBJ1-2; d_call: -; v_call: TRBV11-1; clone_size: -; cdr3_nt: TGTGCCAGCAGCCGGACAGATCTGGACTATGGCTACACCTTC; cdr3_aa: CASSRTDLDYGYTF
j_call: TRBJ2-2; d_call: -; v_call: TRBV5-1; clone_size: few; cdr3_nt: TGCGCCAGCAGCTTGTCGAGCCCCGGGGAGCTGTTTTTT; cdr3_aa: CASSLSSPGELFF
j_call: TRBJ1-1; d_call: -; v_call: TRBV7-3; clone_size: -; cdr3_nt: TGTGCCAGCAGCTACGACTTGGGGATGACTGAAGCTTTCTTT; cdr3_aa: CASSYDLGMTEAFF
j_call: TRBJ2-2; d_call: -; v_call: TRBV7-3; clone_size: -; cdr3_nt: TGTGCCAGCAGCTTCGGGGCAGGTACCGGGGAGCTGTTTTTT; cdr3_aa: CASSFGAGTGELFF
j_call: TRBJ2-5; d_call: -; v_call: TRBV19; clone_size: -; cdr3_nt: TGTGCCAGTAGTATAGCCGGGGCAGGGGAAGAGACCCAGTACTTC; cdr3_aa: CASSIAGAGEETQYF
j_call: TRBJ2-7; d_call: -; v_call: TRBV11-3; clone_size: -; cdr3_nt: TGTGCCAGCAGCTTATCCCAGGAATACGAGCAGTACTTC; cdr3_aa: CASSLSQEYEQYF
j_call: TRBJ2-7; d_call: -; v_call: TRBV7-8; clone_size: many; cdr3_nt: TGTGCCAGCAGCTTATTCGGGGTTGCTCCCTACGAGCAGTACTTC; cdr3_aa: CASSLFGVAPYEQYF
j_call: TRBJ2-2; d_call: TRBD1; v_call: TRBV19; clone_size: -; cdr3_nt: TGTGCCAGCGGGACAGACTCGAACACCGGGGATCTGTTTTTT; cdr3_aa: CASGTDSNTGDLFF
j_call: TRBJ2-1; d_call: TRBD2; v_call: TRBV12-3/TRBV12-4; clone_size: many; cdr3_nt: TGTGCCAGCAGCCGGCCTGCGGGGGCCTACAATGAGCAGTTCTTC; cdr3_aa: CASSRPAGAYNEQFF
j_call: TRBJ2-5; d_call: TRBD1; v_call: TRBV5-4; clone_size: few; cdr3_nt: TGTGCCAGCAGCTTGCGAGGGGGCGAAGAGACCCAGTACTTC; cdr3_aa: CASSLRGGEETQYF
j_call: TRBJ2-7; d_call: -; v_call: TRBV7-2; clone_size: medium-sized; cdr3_nt: TGTGCCAGCAGCTTAGGGGGGACCTCCTACGAGCAGTACTTC; cdr3_aa: CASSLGGTSYEQYF
j_call: TRBJ1-5; d_call: -; v_call: TRBV5-6; clone_size: few; cdr3_nt: TGTGCCAGCAGCATCGGGACCAGAAATAATCAGCCCCAGCATTTT; cdr3_aa: CASSIGTRNNQPQHF
j_call: TRBJ1-3; d_call: -; v_call: TRBV11-2; clone_size: many; cdr3_nt: TGTGCCAGCAGCTTAGTGAGGGGGTCTTCTGGAAACACCATATATTTT; cdr3_aa: CASSLVRGSSGNTIYF
j_call: TRBJ1-2; d_call: TRBD1; v_call: TRBV24-1; clone_size: few; cdr3_nt: TGTGCCACCAGTGACAGTATCCGGGACAGGGCAGGGGGCTACACCTTC; cdr3_aa: CATSDSIRDRAGGYTF
j_call: TRBJ2-3; d_call: -; v_call: TRBV20-1; clone_size: once; cdr3_nt: TGCAGTGCTAATGGCAGGTACACAGATACGCAGTATTTT; cdr3_aa: CSANGRYTDTQYF
j_call: TRBJ1-2; d_call: -; v_call: TRBV14; clone_size: -; cdr3_nt: TGTGCCAGCAGCCGTCCGGACAGAAATGGCTACACCTTC; cdr3_aa: CASSRPDRNGYTF
j_call: TRBJ2-6; d_call: -; v_call: TRBV10-3; clone_size: -; cdr3_nt: TGTGCCATCAGTGATGCAGGGGCCGGGGCCAACGTCCTGACTTTC; cdr3_aa: CAISDAGAGANVLTF
j_call: TRBJ2-5; d_call: -; v_call: TRBV23-1; clone_size: -; cdr3_nt: TGCGCCAGCAGTTCAGAATACGGTGCGGGAAAAACGAACCAAGAGACCCAGTACTTC; cdr3_aa: CASSSEYGAGKTNQETQYF
j_call: TRBJ1-5; d_call: -; v_call: TRBV24-1; clone_size: few; cdr3_nt: TGTGCCACCAGTGGGGGTGGCGAACAGCCCCAGCATTTT; cdr3_aa: CATSGGGEQPQHF
j_call: TRBJ2-3; d_call: -; v_call: TRBV7-2; clone_size: few; cdr3_nt: TGTGCCAGCAGCTCGGCCCCCCACGGCACAGATACGCAGTATTTT; cdr3_aa: CASSSAPHGTDTQYF
j_call: TRBJ1-2; d_call: TRBD1; v_call: TRBV14; clone_size: few; cdr3_nt: TGTGCCAGCAGCAAACTTTTCCCGAGACAGGGCGGGTATGGCTACACCTTC; cdr3_aa: CASSKLFPRQGGYGYTF
j_call: TRBJ2-3; d_call: TRBD1; v_call: TRBV7-2; clone_size: many; cdr3_nt: TGTGCCAGCAGCCTAAGGGGGACAGCCAAGATCGGGGATACGCAGTATTTT; cdr3_aa: CASSLRGTAKIGDTQYF
j_call: TRBJ2-5; d_call: TRBD2; v_call: TRBV7-2; clone_size: few; cdr3_nt: TGTGCCAGCAGCAACAATTTCGGGGGGGCGCGGGAGACCCAGTACTTC; cdr3_aa: CASSNNFGGARETQYF
j_call: TRBJ2-7; d_call: -; v_call: TRBV2; clone_size: -; cdr3_nt: TGTGCCAGCAGAGGGCGGATTGACGAGCAGTACTTC; cdr3_aa: CASRGRIDEQYF
j_call: TRBJ2-3; d_call: TRBD1; v_call: TRBV7-9; clone_size: many; cdr3_nt: TGTGCCAGCAGCCCGACAGGGAACCCAGATACGCAGTATTTT; cdr3_aa: CASSPTGNPDTQYF
j_call: TRBJ1-2; d_call: -; v_call: TRBV14; clone_size: -; cdr3_nt: TGTGCCAGTGGGTCCGACGGGATCTATGGCTACACCTTC; cdr3_aa: CASGSDGIYGYTF
j_call: TRBJ2-7; d_call: TRBD1; v_call: TRBV7-6; clone_size: many; cdr3_nt: TGTGCCAGCAGCGGACAGGGACCGGAGCAGTACTTC; cdr3_aa: CASSGQGPEQYF
j_call: TRBJ1-5; d_call: -; v_call: TRBV12-3/TRBV12-4; clone_size: few; cdr3_nt: TGTGCCAGCCGCAGGGACCATGGCAATCAGCCCCAGCATTTT; cdr3_aa: CASRRDHGNQPQHF
j_call: TRBJ2-7; d_call: TRBD1; v_call: TRBV11-2; clone_size: many; cdr3_nt: TGTGCCAGCTCTGGGGACAGAGTCCCCTACGAGCAGTACTTC; cdr3_aa: CASSGDRVPYEQYF
j_call: TRBJ2-7; d_call: -; v_call: TRBV6-2/TRBV6-3; clone_size: many; cdr3_nt: TGTGCCAGCAGCCGAAGTATCTACGAGCAGTACTTC; cdr3_aa: CASSRSIYEQYF
j_call: TRBJ2-1; d_call: TRBD1; v_call: TRBV28; clone_size: few; cdr3_nt: TGTGCCAGCAGTTTGGTACAGGGGGCGGGGTATGATGAGCAGTTCTTC; cdr3_aa: CASSLVQGAGYDEQFF
j_call: TRBJ1-1; d_call: TRBD1; v_call: TRBV28; clone_size: -; cdr3_nt: TGTGCCAGCAACATACTCAGGGGGCGGAACACTGAAGCTTTCTTT; cdr3_aa: CASNILRGRNTEAFF
j_call: TRBJ2-6; d_call: TRBD2; v_call: TRBV5-4; clone_size: few; cdr3_nt: TGTGCCAGCAGCCAGCCGCGGGGGTCTGGGGCCAACGTCCTGACTTTC; cdr3_aa: CASSQPRGSGANVLTF
j_call: TRBJ2-2; d_call: -; v_call: TRBV24-1; clone_size: few; cdr3_nt: TGTGCCACCAGCACCCCGGGTGGGGCCGGGGAGCTGTTTTTT; cdr3_aa: CATSTPGGAGELFF
j_call: TRBJ2-1; d_call: TRBD2; v_call: TRBV12-3/TRBV12-4; clone_size: many; cdr3_nt: TGTGCCAGCAGCCTGACTAGCGGGCCTTACAATGAGCAGTTCTTC; cdr3_aa: CASSLTSGPYNEQFF
j_call: TRBJ2-7; d_call: TRBD2; v_call: TRBV19; clone_size: -; cdr3_nt: TGTGCCAGTAGTCCGGACCCTCGGGAAGCGGGAAGTTGGGAGCAGTACTTC; cdr3_aa: CASSPDPREAGSWEQYF
j_call: TRBJ2-2; d_call: -; v_call: TRBV7-4; clone_size: -; cdr3_nt: TGTGCCAGCAGCTTAGAACGGGACCACACCGGGGAGCTGTTTTTT; cdr3_aa: CASSLERDHTGELFF
j_call: TRBJ1-1; d_call: -; v_call: TRBV2; clone_size: -; cdr3_nt: TGTGCCAGCAGTGAAACAGTGCGGGGCACTGAAGCTTTCTTT; cdr3_aa: CASSETVRGTEAFF
j_call: TRBJ2-7; d_call: -; v_call: TRBV18; clone_size: -; cdr3_nt: TGTGCCAGCTCACCAGGTATCGAGCAGTACTTC; cdr3_aa: CASSPGIEQYF
j_call: TRBJ1-3; d_call: -; v_call: TRBV29-1; clone_size: few; cdr3_nt: TGCGCCGGGTCACAGTCACCTTCCTCTGGAAACACCATATATTTT; cdr3_aa: CAGSQSPSSGNTIYF
j_call: TRBJ2-5; d_call: -; v_call: TRBV7-2; clone_size: many; cdr3_nt: TGTGCCAGCAGCCTCTCTCCACAAGAGACCCAGTACTTC; cdr3_aa: CASSLSPQETQYF
j_call: TRBJ1-5; d_call: -; v_call: TRBV12-3/TRBV12-4; clone_size: few; cdr3_nt: TGTGCCAGCAGGGGGGTTAGCAATCAGCCCCAGCATTTT; cdr3_aa: CASRGVSNQPQHF
j_call: TRBJ2-5; d_call: -; v_call: TRBV14; clone_size: once; cdr3_nt: TGTGCCAGCAGCCAAGGGGGTATCGAGACCCAGTACTTC; cdr3_aa: CASSQGGIETQYF
j_call: TRBJ1-2; d_call: -; v_call: TRBV7-3; clone_size: few; cdr3_nt: TGTGCCAGCAGCTTAACTAGTTTGTCGGGTGGCGGCTACACCTTC; cdr3_aa: CASSLTSLSGGGYTF
j_call: TRBJ1-1; d_call: -; v_call: TRBV5-6; clone_size: -; cdr3_nt: TGTGCCAGCAGCTTGGTGGGGATTGAAGCTTTCTTT; cdr3_aa: CASSLVGIEAFF
j_call: TRBJ1-1; d_call: TRBD1; v_call: TRBV20-1; clone_size: -; cdr3_nt: TGCAGTGCTAGAGGGACAGGGGCAGCTTTCTTT; cdr3_aa: CSARGTGAAFF
j_call: TRBJ1-1; d_call: TRBD1; v_call: TRBV7-2; clone_size: many; cdr3_nt: TGTGCCAGCAGCATCGACAGGGGGCGTCAGAATGAAGCTTTCTTT; cdr3_aa: CASSIDRGRQNEAFF
j_call: TRBJ1-6; d_call: TRBD1; v_call: TRBV27; clone_size: few; cdr3_nt: TGTGCCAGCAGTTTATCTCCAGGGGGAAATTCACCCCTCCACTTT; cdr3_aa: CASSLSPGGNSPLHF
j_call: TRBJ2-7; d_call: TRBD1; v_call: TRBV19; clone_size: -; cdr3_nt: TGTGCCAGTAGTAACAGACCGGGACAGACCTACGAGCAGTACTTC; cdr3_aa: CASSNRPGQTYEQYF
j_call: TRBJ2-2; d_call: TRBD1; v_call: TRBV12-3/TRBV12-4; clone_size: -; cdr3_nt: TGTGCCAGCACCGAACAGGGGGCGCTCACCGGGGAGCTGTTTTTT; cdr3_aa: CASTEQGALTGELFF